The 3 T cell receptor beta chains reported below all come from one sample, sequenced in a study of identifying expanded T cells in peripheral blood. TCRdb keeps only in-frame clones here, not all; method: immunoSEQ multiplex PCR. The sample shows approximately 92,000 clones, approximately 84% of them seen only once. Input material: blood. These receptors were taken from a person between 18 and 75 years old in good health.

V and J are TRBV30 and TRBJ1-2; D is uncertain. This CDR3 has 13 residues. Germline values: CDR1 GTSNPN, CDR2 SVGIG (reference sequence). Trimming pared 2 bases from V and 2 bases from J, leaving 9 bases between. CDR3 in DNA: TGTGCCTGGAGTCTCCCTGAGAACTATGGCTACACCTTC. It encodes CAWSLPENYGYTF. The variable domain in full, completed from reference TRBV30 and TRBJ1-2, reads SQTIHQWPATLVQPVGSPLSLECTVEGTSNPNLYWYRQAAGRGLQLLFYSVGIGQISSEVPQNLSASRPQDRQFILSSKKLLLSDSGFYLCAWSLPENYGYTFGSGTRLTVV.

This clone has more than one count but fewer than ten. V and J are TRBV5-5 and TRBJ1-5, with D unclear. V shed 0 bases and J shed 4 bases, with 11 bases lying between them. The CDR3 runs to 15 residues. Germline CDR1 is SGHKS and CDR2 is YYEKEE (reference sequence). The CDR3 spells CASSLATEVNQPQHF. In nucleotides, the CDR3 is TGTGCCAGCAGCTTGGCCACGGAGGTAAATCAGCCCCAGCATTTT.

The chain carries TRBV19 and TRBJ2-3; maybe TRBD1 (5 bases). This CDR3 is built from 14 residues. The germline CDR1 and CDR2 sequences are LNHDA and SQIVND (reference sequence). With 6 bases removed from V and 4 bases from J, the gap between germline ends came to 14 bases. The CDR3 sequence: CASSQGPGADTQYF. In DNA form, the CDR3 reads TGTGCCAGTAGCCAGGGTCCGGGCGCAGATACGCAGTATTTT.